This T cell receptor (beta chain) was observed in a study of early T cells in non-severe SARS-CoV-2 infection. The V and J ends lost 5 bases and 11 bases, in that order; junction bases with no gene match: 8. CDR3 length: 13 residues. Individual cDNA molecules received unique molecular identifiers. TCRdb independently ran MiXCR on the 5' RACE reads; one entry per CDR3 protein. This sample has 120,000 or so distinct CDR3 sequences, with 10% to 15% found just once. The receptor was isolated from an adult who was a healthcare worker with PCR-confirmed SARS-CoV-2 infection or an uninfected control (not recorded which). Sequenced here: whole blood, sampled at baseline. This chain connects TRBV12-3 or TRBV12-4 to TRBJ1-1; 10 bases agree with TRBD1. The CDR3 reads CASSPWTGGMAFF. The DNA for the CDR3 is TGTGCCAGCAGTCCATGGACAGGGGGGATGGCTTTCTTT.